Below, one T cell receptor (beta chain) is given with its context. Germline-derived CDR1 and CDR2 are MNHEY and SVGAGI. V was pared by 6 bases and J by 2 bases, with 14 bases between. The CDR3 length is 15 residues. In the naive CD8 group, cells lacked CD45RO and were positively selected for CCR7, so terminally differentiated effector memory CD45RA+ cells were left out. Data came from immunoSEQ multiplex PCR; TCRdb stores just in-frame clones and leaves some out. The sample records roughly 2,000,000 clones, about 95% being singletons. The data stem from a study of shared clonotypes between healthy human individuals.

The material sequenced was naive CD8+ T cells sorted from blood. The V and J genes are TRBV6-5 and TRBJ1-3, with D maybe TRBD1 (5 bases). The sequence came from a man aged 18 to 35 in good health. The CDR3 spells CASSYEAGTGNTIYF. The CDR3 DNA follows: TGTGCCAGCAGCTACGAGGCAGGGACTGGAAACACCATATATTTT.